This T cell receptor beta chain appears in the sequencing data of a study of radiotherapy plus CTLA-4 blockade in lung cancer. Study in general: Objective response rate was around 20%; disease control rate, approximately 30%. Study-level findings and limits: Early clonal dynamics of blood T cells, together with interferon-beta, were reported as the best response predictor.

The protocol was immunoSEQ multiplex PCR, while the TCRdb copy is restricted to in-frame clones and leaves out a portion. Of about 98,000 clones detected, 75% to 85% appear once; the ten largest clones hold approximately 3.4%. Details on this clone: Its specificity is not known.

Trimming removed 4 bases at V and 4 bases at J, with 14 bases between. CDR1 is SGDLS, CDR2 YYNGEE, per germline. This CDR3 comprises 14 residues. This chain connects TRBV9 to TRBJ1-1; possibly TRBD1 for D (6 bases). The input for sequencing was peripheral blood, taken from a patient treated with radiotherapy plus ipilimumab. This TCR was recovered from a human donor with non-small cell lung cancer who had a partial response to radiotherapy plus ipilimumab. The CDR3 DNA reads TGTGCCAGCAGCACCGGACAGAGCCTCACTGAAGCTTTCTTT. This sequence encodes CASSTGQSLTEAFF.